This passage covers 19 T cell receptor beta chains from one sample sequenced in a study of blood T cell repertoires in COVID-19. Repertoires were generated with immunoSEQ multiplex PCR, while TCRdb's copy carries only in-frame clones and drops some. The data contain about 44,000 clones, 88% of them singletons. Material for sequencing was peripheral blood. The receptors were gathered from a woman between 35 and 50 years old with acute or convalescent COVID-19.

This chain joins TRBV6-6 and TRBJ2-5, with 10 nucleotides matching TRBD2. Unmatched junction bases numbered 10, after V lost 6 bases and J lost 3 bases. Germline lookup yields CDR1 MNHNY and CDR2 SVGAGI (reference sequence). The CDR3 sequence is 16 residues long. The DNA for the CDR3 is TGTGCCAGCAGGGATCCTAGCGGGAGCGGAGAAGAGACCCAGTACTTC. It codes for CASRDPSGSGEETQYF.

The chain combines TRBV7-8 with TRBJ2-7; TRBD1 agrees at 7 bases. The V and J ends lost 4 bases and 6 bases, in that order; junction bases with no gene match: 18. The CDR3 has 17 amino acids. Germline V gives CDR1 SGHVS, CDR2 FQNEAQ. CDR3 region: CASSSVRWGTVTAEQYF. The CDR3 coding sequence is TGTGCCAGCAGCTCGGTAAGGTGGGGGACAGTAACGGCCGAGCAGTACTTC.

This chain joins TRBV14 and TRBJ2-2, with 8 bases matching TRBD1. Germline assignment: CDR1 SGHDN and CDR2 FVKESK. The V gene end was trimmed by 3 bases and the J gene end by 0 bases; junction bases not matched to a gene: 6. The CDR3 sequence is 17 residues long. CDR3 sequence reads: CASSQLQGGPNTGELFF. The CDR3 DNA is TGTGCCAGCAGCCAGTTACAGGGGGGACCGAACACCGGGGAGCTGTTTTTT.

The table lists this clone with a few counts. The chain is built from TRBV9 and TRBJ1-6, with D possibly being TRBD1 (6 bases). The V and J ends lost 2 bases and 9 bases respectively, with 18 bases between them. The germline V gene encodes CDR1 SGDLS and CDR2 YYNGEE. CDR3 length: 16 residues. CDR3 loop: CASSVSPGEGISPLHF. CDR3 in DNA: TGTGCCAGCAGCGTGTCACCAGGGGAGGGAATTTCACCCCTCCACTTT.

The V and J genes are TRBV5-4 and TRBJ1-2; TRBD1 might be the D (5 bases). With 1 base removed from V and 5 bases from J, the gap between germline ends came to 15 bases. The CDR3 contains 15 residues. The germline gives CDR1 SGHNT, CDR2 YYREEE (reference sequence). CDR3 in amino acids: CASSLMGGRIYGYTF. The CDR3 DNA sequence: TGTGCCAGCAGCTTGATGGGGGGACGGATTTATGGCTACACCTTC.

CDR3 sequence (DNA): TGTGCCAGTAGTATTGGTAGCGATGAGCAGTTCTTC. This gives the protein CASSIGSDEQFF. J is TRBJ2-1 and V is TRBV19, with a possible D match to TRBD2 (5 bases). The CDR3 has 12 amino acids. In germline, CDR1 is LNHDA, CDR2 SQIVND (reference sequence). V lost 3 bases, J lost 8 bases, and 8 bases lay in between.

This clone appeared a single time. Different DNA sequences within this sample yield the same CDR3. V gene TRBV7-9 combines with J gene TRBJ2-7, with D unclear. CDR1 is SEHNR and CDR2 is FQNEAQ in the germline V gene (reference sequence). CDR3 length: 12 amino acids. V was clipped by 2 bases and J by 3 bases, with 5 bases between them. CDR3 DNA: TGTGCCAGCAGCTTACCGGGCTACGAGCAGTACTTC. Its protein product is CASSLPGYEQYF.

This chain uses TRBV5-1 with TRBJ2-5; TRBD2 might be the D (5 bases). Germline-derived CDR1 and CDR2 are SGHRS and YFSETQ. Trimming left V 0 bases short and J 9 bases short, with 12 bases between. The CDR3 is 13 amino acids. The CDR3 loop is CASSLVGMEAQYF. The CDR3 DNA is TGCGCCAGCAGCTTGGTCGGGATGGAGGCCCAGTACTTC.

The chain combines TRBV6-1 with TRBJ1-2, with D unclear. The CDR3 runs 16 residues. Between the trimmed V and J ends, which lost 1 base and 6 bases, there was a span of 18 bases. Germline values: CDR1 MNHNS, CDR2 SASEGT. CDR3 nucleotide sequence: TGTGCCAGCAGTGAAGGGCAGGCCAGACCCGCCGATGGCTACACCTTC. Protein sequence: CASSEGQARPADGYTF.

The gene calls are TRBV5-8 and TRBJ1-5; D is ambiguous. The CDR3 has 15 residues. Germline assignment: CDR1 SGHTS and CDR2 YDEGEE. V was shortened by 1 base and J by 0 bases, with 8 bases between the two germline ends. The CDR3 DNA reads TGTGCCAGCAGCTTGCGGGGATATAGCAATCAGCCCCAGCATTTT. Protein product: CASSLRGYSNQPQHF.

The chain combines TRBV7-9 with TRBJ1-2; 9 positions agree with TRBD1. The germline V gene has CDR1 SEHNR and CDR2 FQNEAQ (reference sequence). The CDR3 length is 17 residues. The trim removed 4 bases at V and 5 bases at J, leaving 14 bases unmatched. CDR3 nucleotide sequence: TGTGCCAGCAGCTCCAATTCCCCGGGACAGGGACTTTATGGCTACACCTTC. Protein product: CASSSNSPGQGLYGYTF.

This chain connects TRBV7-2 to TRBJ1-5; possible D gene TRBD1, 5 bases. The CDR3 is made up of 17 amino acids. V was shortened by 1 base and J by 1 base, with 14 bases between the two germline ends. Per germline, CDR1 SGHTA and CDR2 FQGNSA. In DNA, the CDR3 is TGTGCCAGCAGCTTAGATTCAGGGATTTGGAGCAATCAGCCCCAGCATTTT. It specifies CASSLDSGIWSNQPQHF.

V is TRBV19 and J is TRBJ2-3; D perhaps matches TRBD2 (7 bases). The CDR3 covers 14 residues. Deletions cut 3 bases from V and 5 bases from J, with 12 bases between. CDR1 and CDR2 (germline): LNHDA, SQIVND (reference sequence). This CDR3 reads CASSIGGREDTQYF. In nucleotides, the CDR3 is TGTGCCAGTAGTATCGGGGGGCGGGAAGATACGCAGTATTTT. The full variable domain, completed using reference TRBV19 and TRBJ2-3, is DGGITQSPKYLFRKEGQNVTLSCEQNLNHDAMYWYRQDPGQGLRLIYYSQIVNDFQKGDIAEGYSVSREKKESFPLTVTSAQKNPTAFYLCASSIGGREDTQYFGPGTRLTVL.

The chain employs TRBV19 and TRBJ1-5, with D uncertain. Germline assignment: CDR1 LNHDA and CDR2 SQIVND (reference sequence). CDR3 size: 14 residues. V lost 3 bases and J 9 bases, leaving 15 bases between the germline ends. The DNA of the CDR3 is TGTGCCAGTAGTATTAACGGGGAGGGTCGGCCCCAGCATTTT. Its translation is CASSINGEGRPQHF.

On this clone itself: At one of its ends the junction is not consistent with the germline gene, which may arise from a read error. The chain recombines TRBV28 with TRBJ1-1; D is undetermined. CDR1 and CDR2 from the germline V gene are MDHEN and SYDVKM. The CDR3 is 19 amino acids. Here the CDR3 reads CASSLNRRGRYSRNSEAFF. The CDR3 DNA is TGTGCCAGCAGCCTAAACCGTAGAGGGAGGTATAGTCGGAACTCTGAAGCTTTCTTT.

The chain combines TRBV6-5 with TRBJ1-5, with 9 bases lining up with TRBD1. Trimming took 6 bases from V and 5 from J; bases not matched to a gene: 2. This CDR3 is 13 amino acids long. The germline V gene has CDR1 MNHEY and CDR2 SVGAGI. The CDR3 bases are TGTGCCAGCAGCCGGGACAGGGATCAGCCCCAGCATTTT. It yields the protein CASSRDRDQPQHF.

This chain joins TRBV29-1 and TRBJ1-1; D is unresolved. This CDR3 comprises 12 residues. Germline V gene lookup returns CDR1 SQVTM and CDR2 ANQGSEA. With 7 bases removed from V and 3 bases from J, the gap between germline ends came to 12 bases. Here the CDR3 reads CSGRTGDTEAFF. As DNA, the CDR3 is TGCAGCGGACGCACCGGGGACACTGAAGCTTTCTTT.

This clone was observed a single time. The V call is TRBV2, the J call TRBJ2-3, with 12 bases fitting TRBD2. V lost 6 bases to trimming and J lost 6 bases; unmatched junction nucleotides: 10. Germline CDR1 reads SNHLY; CDR2 reads FYNNEI. The CDR3 length is 16 residues. CDR3 in DNA: TGTGCCAGCAGCAACCCCGGACTAGCGGGGCAGGATACGCAGTATTTT. Translation: CASSNPGLAGQDTQYF.

V gene TRBV7-3 combines with J gene TRBJ1-1; 8 bases line up with TRBD1. V shed 5 bases, J shed 2 bases, and the junction held 4 bases outside the gene matches. This CDR3 is built from 14 residues. Germline V gives CDR1 SGHTA, CDR2 FQGTGA. The CDR3 DNA is TGTGCCAGCAGCGACCAGGGGGCCAACACTGAAGCTTTCTTT. Translating gives CASSDQGANTEAFF. The full variable domain, completed using reference TRBV7-3 and TRBJ1-1, is GAGVSQTPSNKVTEKGKYVELRCDPISGHTALYWYRQSLGQGPEFLIYFQGTGAADDSGLPNDRFFAVRPEGSVSTLKIQRTERGDSAVYLCASSDQGANTEAFFGQGTRLTVV.